This T cell receptor (beta chain) comes out of a study of identifying expanded T cells in peripheral blood. Study results and limitations: Over approximately two and four weeks, about 15 and 19 clones changed, versus approximately 1.2 between replicates.

V lost 5 bases and J lost 6; bases outside the gene matches: 5. CDR1 and CDR2 from the germline V gene are SGHRS and YFSETQ. The CDR3 runs 13 residues. Healthy donors had no documented immune events, such as infections, while sampled. With respect to this clone: Its target is unknown.

TCRdb's copy holds only in-frame clones and misses some; the assay was immunoSEQ multiplex PCR. This table has over 70,000 clones, more than 75% appearing once. The sequencing sample was made of blood. The chain couples TRBV5-1 to TRBJ2-7, with 10 positions matching TRBD1. The sequence was obtained from a person aged 18 to 75 in good health. CDR3 sequence reads: CASRSGQGPEQYF. As DNA, the CDR3 is TGCGCCAGCAGGTCGGGACAGGGGCCCGAGCAGTACTTC.